The rows below give T cell receptor beta chains drawn from one sample of a study of cytomegalovirus exposure and HLA in healthy donors. Sequenced by immunoSEQ multiplex PCR; TCRdb stores in-frame clones only, minus some. The sample has about 190,000 clones; about 84% are singletons. The sequencing input was PBMCs. The receptors were sampled from a woman aged 18 to 35 in good health and CMV-seronegative. Both conserved end residues are part of each CDR3. The D gene is left open where the match is weak. The size entry is marked missing in some rows and otherwise reads once, few, many or a size class.

14 | TRBJ2-3 | TRBV4-2 | - | - | CASSQDSVSDTQYF | TGTGCCAGCAGCCAAGATTCAGTTTCAGATACGCAGTATTTT
12 | TRBJ2-5 | TRBV13 | - | - | CASSLAGETQYF | TGTGCCAGCAGCTTAGCAGGAGAGACCCAGTACTTC
14 | TRBJ2-2 | TRBV10-2 | many | - | CASSLITNTGELFF | TGCGCCAGCAGCCTTATCACTAACACCGGGGAGCTGTTTTTT
12 | TRBJ1-1 | TRBV21-1 | - | - | CATGQWNTEAFF | TGTGCCACTGGACAGTGGAACACTGAAGCTTTCTTT
16 | TRBJ2-5 | TRBV5-1 | - | TRBD1 | CASSLALQGDRETQYF | TGCGCCAGCAGCTTGGCCCTACAGGGGGATCGGGAGACCCAGTACTTC
13 | TRBJ1-5 | TRBV30 | once | - | CAWSQLTGFTQHF | TGTGCCTGGAGTCAATTAACAGGGTTTACCCAGCATTTT
18 | TRBJ2-7 | TRBV18 | - | - | CASSPIMPRGAVDYEQYF | TGTGCCAGCTCACCAATTATGCCTCGGGGGGCAGTCGACTACGAGCAGTACTTC
13 | TRBJ1-2 | TRBV10-1 | - | - | CASSPYREGGYTF | TGCGCCAGCAGTCCATACAGGGAAGGAGGCTACACCTTC
15 | TRBJ1-1 | TRBV5-6 | - | - | CASSLRTGRGSEAFF | TGTGCCAGCAGCCTAAGGACGGGGAGGGGTTCTGAAGCTTTCTTT
15 | TRBJ1-3 | TRBV4-2 | - | - | CASSLGTLSGNTIYF | TGTGCCAGCAGCCTAGGGACACTCTCTGGAAACACCATATATTTT
19 | TRBJ2-2 | TRBV2 | - | TRBD1 | CASSDRGRRGPLNTGELFF | TGTGCCAGCAGTGACAGGGGCCGCAGGGGGCCATTGAACACCGGGGAGCTGTTTTTT
12 | TRBJ2-2 | TRBV7-3 | - | - | CASRGDAGELFF | TGTGCCAGCAGGGGAGACGCCGGGGAGCTGTTTTTT
14 | TRBJ1-2 | TRBV30 | few | TRBD1 | CAWSGQGTAYGYTF | TGTGCCTGGAGTGGCCAAGGGACAGCTTATGGCTACACCTTC
16 | TRBJ2-5 | TRBV5-1 | - | - | CASSYQGGWAQETQYF | TGCGCCAGCAGCTACCAGGGGGGATGGGCACAAGAGACCCAGTACTTC
14 | TRBJ2-7 | TRBV5-1 | once | - | CASSLGRGGYEQYF | TGCGCCAGCAGCTTGGGAAGGGGGGGCTACGAGCAGTACTTC
16 | TRBJ1-5 | TRBV2 | - | - | CATSREIAGANQPQHF | TGTGCCACCTCTCGGGAGATTGCTGGGGCAAATCAGCCCCAGCATTTT
14 | TRBJ1-5 | TRBV5-1 | - | - | CASSLDFPNQPQHF | TGCGCCAGCAGCTTGGACTTCCCCAATCAGCCCCAGCATTTT
16 | TRBJ1-3 | TRBV6-1 | - | - | CASSAQGSFSGNTIYF | TGTGCCAGCAGTGCCCAGGGTTCTTTCTCCGGAAACACCATATATTTT
15 | TRBJ1-4 | TRBV5-5 | - | - | CASSLASRMDEKLFF | TGTGCCAGCAGCTTGGCTAGCAGAATGGATGAAAAACTGTTTTTT
15 | TRBJ2-7 | TRBV2 | many | TRBD2 | CASSLGLALYYEQYF | TGTGCCAGCAGCCTGGGACTAGCCCTTTACTACGAGCAGTACTTC
15 | TRBJ1-5 | TRBV7-8 | - | TRBD1 | CASSLHGQGNQPQHF | TGTGCCAGCAGCTTACATGGACAGGGGAATCAGCCCCAGCATTTT
16 | TRBJ2-6 | TRBV19 | - | - | CASSLSSLSGANVLTF | TGTGCCAGTAGTCTATCCTCCCTCTCTGGGGCCAACGTCCTGACTTTC
16 | TRBJ2-3 | TRBV5-1 | - | - | CASSPGGVGGTDTQYF | TGCGCCAGCAGCCCTGGAGGCGTTGGGGGGACAGATACGCAGTATTTT
11 | TRBJ1-2 | TRBV6-5 | - | - | CASSTVLGYTF | TGTGCCAGCAGTACGGTCTTGGGCTACACCTTC
15 | TRBJ2-3 | TRBV9 | - | - | CASSVAPGGTDTQYF | TGTGCCAGCAGCGTAGCCCCCGGGGGCACAGATACGCAGTATTTT
18 | TRBJ2-7 | TRBV11-2 | - | TRBD2 | CASSLSTSGGAEFYEQYF | TGTGCCAGCAGCTTAAGTACTAGCGGGGGGGCCGAATTCTACGAGCAGTACTTC
15 | TRBJ1-6 | TRBV2 | - | - | CASSRGSSYNSPLHF | TGTGCCAGCAGTCGGGGGAGCTCCTATAATTCACCCCTCCACTTT
15 | TRBJ2-1 | TRBV7-6 | - | TRBD1 | CASTLGTDFYNEQFF | TGTGCCAGCACCCTAGGGACAGACTTTTACAATGAGCAGTTCTTC
18 | TRBJ2-5 | TRBV7-6 | - | TRBD2 | CASSLEGLAGILAETQYF | TGTGCCAGCAGCTTAGAGGGACTAGCGGGAATTTTGGCCGAGACCCAGTACTTC
14 | TRBJ2-7 | TRBV28 | - | TRBD2 | CASSFGFSGRQPYF | TGTGCCAGCAGTTTCGGGTTTAGCGGGAGACAGCCGTACTTC
14 | TRBJ2-3 | TRBV10-3 | - | - | CAISVRQSTDTQYF | TGTGCCATCAGTGTGCGACAGAGCACAGATACGCAGTATTTT
17 | TRBJ1-2 | TRBV5-1 | - | TRBD1 | CASSLTDRDRGLYGYTF | TGCGCCAGCAGCTTGACAGACCGGGACAGGGGGCTTTATGGCTACACCTTC
14 | TRBJ2-2 | TRBV2 | - | - | CASSGPHNTGELFF | TGTGCCAGCAGTGGGCCACACAACACCGGGGAGCTGTTTTTT
15 | TRBJ2-4 | TRBV30 | - | TRBD1 | CAWTHRGPAKNIQYF | TGTGCCTGGACCCACAGGGGACCTGCCAAAAACATTCAGTACTTC
13 | TRBJ1-1 | TRBV28 | - | - | CATQVGGDTEAFF | TGTGCCACCCAGGTAGGTGGTGACACTGAAGCTTTCTTT
15 | TRBJ1-5 | TRBV7-2 | - | - | CASSLVGTSNQPQHF | TGTGCCAGCAGCTTAGTAGGGACAAGCAATCAGCCCCAGCATTTT
16 | TRBJ2-1 | TRBV18 | - | TRBD2 | CASSPPGLAGGVEQFF | TGTGCCAGCTCACCACCGGGACTAGCGGGAGGAGTTGAGCAGTTCTTC
13 | TRBJ1-2 | TRBV13 | - | - | CASSATTAGGYTF | TGTGCCAGCAGCGCCACTACCGCCGGGGGCTACACCTTC
11 | TRBJ2-7 | TRBV5-6 | few | - | CASSSSGEQYF | TGTGCCAGCAGCTCTTCGGGCGAGCAGTACTTC
13 | TRBJ2-2 | TRBV18 | - | - | CASSPQGAGELFF | TGTGCCAGCTCACCACAGGGGGCCGGGGAGCTGTTTTTT
16 | TRBJ2-3 | TRBV11-2 | - | TRBD2 | CASSLDLAGLTDTQYF | TGTGCCAGCAGCTTAGACCTAGCGGGATTGACAGATACGCAGTATTTT
14 | TRBJ1-2 | TRBV5-8 | - | - | CASSRQGTNYGYTF | TGTGCCAGCAGCCGGCAGGGTACCAACTATGGCTACACCTTC
12 | TRBJ2-7 | TRBV7-2 | - | - | CASSLRSYEQYF | TGTGCCAGCAGCTTACGCTCCTACGAGCAGTACTTC
17 | TRBJ2-3 | TRBV9 | once | TRBD2 | CASSVNLLGGTTDTQYF | TGTGCCAGCAGCGTAAACTTATTGGGGGGGACCACAGATACGCAGTATTTT
15 | TRBJ2-7 | TRBV7-3 | - | - | CASSRGTGLSYEQYF | TGTGCCAGCTCTCGGGGGACGGGCTTATCCTACGAGCAGTACTTC